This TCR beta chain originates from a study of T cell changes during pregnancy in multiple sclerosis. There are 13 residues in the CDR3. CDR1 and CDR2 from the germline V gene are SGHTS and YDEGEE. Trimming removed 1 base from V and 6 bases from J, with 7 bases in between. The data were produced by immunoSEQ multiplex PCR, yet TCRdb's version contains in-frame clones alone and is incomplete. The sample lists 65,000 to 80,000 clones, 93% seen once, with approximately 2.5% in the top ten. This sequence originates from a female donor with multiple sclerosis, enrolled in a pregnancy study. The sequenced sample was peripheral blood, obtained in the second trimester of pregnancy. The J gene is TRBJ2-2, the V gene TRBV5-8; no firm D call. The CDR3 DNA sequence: TGTGCCAGCAGCTTGAGAGGTCCCGGGGAGCTGTTTTTT. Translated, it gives CASSLRGPGELFF.